This passage covers 22 T cell receptor beta chains from one sample sequenced in a study of blood T cell repertoires in COVID-19. Data came from immunoSEQ multiplex PCR; TCRdb stores just in-frame clones and leaves some out. The table records under 200,000 clones, more than 80% of them present only once. The sample consisted of peripheral blood. The receptor set was obtained from a man in his fifties with acute or convalescent COVID-19.

The chain recombines TRBV6-5 with TRBJ1-2; maybe TRBD1 (6 bases). The germline gives CDR1 MNHEY, CDR2 SVGAGI. The length of the CDR3 is 15 residues. V lost 5 bases, J lost 4 bases, and 17 bases lay in between. CDR3 nucleotides: TGTGCCAGCAGTCGCGACAACAGGGACATCTATGGCTACACCTTC. Encoded protein: CASSRDNRDIYGYTF.

The chain is built from TRBV7-3 and TRBJ2-1; D gene ambiguous. The CDR3 has 15 amino acids. CDR1 and CDR2 from the germline V gene are SGHTA and FQGTGA. Trimming stripped 2 bases from V and 6 bases from J, with 14 bases between. CDR3 nucleotides: TGTGCCAGCAGCTTATCGCGGAGCCTCTTCAATGAGCAGTTCTTC. Amino acid sequence: CASSLSRSLFNEQFF.

The gene calls are TRBV19 and TRBJ1-1; the match to TRBD1 covers 7 bases. The CDR3 covers 13 residues. Looked up from germline, CDR1 is LNHDA and CDR2 is SQIVND (reference sequence). The trim removed 8 bases at V and 1 base at J, leaving 4 bases unmatched. CDR3: CASRGGANTEAFF. The CDR3 coding sequence is TGTGCCAGTCGAGGGGGCGCGAACACTGAAGCTTTCTTT.

This chain uses TRBV5-1 with TRBJ2-6; 7 nucleotides agree with TRBD1. The ends lost 4 bases at V and 0 bases at J; junction bases unmatched: 7. CDR1 and CDR2 (germline): SGHRS, YFSETQ. The CDR3 extends over 17 amino acids. The CDR3: CASSPRTGRSGANVLTF. CDR3 coding DNA: TGCGCCAGCAGCCCTCGGACAGGCCGCTCTGGGGCCAACGTCCTGACTTTC.

The chain uses TRBV7-3 and TRBJ2-5; possible D gene TRBD2, 6 bases. CDR1 and CDR2 from the germline V gene are SGHTA and FQGTGA. Trimming took off 2 bases at V and 5 bases at J, with 18 bases between the two ends. The CDR3 is 16 amino acids. The CDR3 bases are TGTGCCAGCAGCTTAGGGGGTGGGGGAGGTGGGGAGACCCAGTACTTC. Translating it yields CASSLGGGGGGETQYF.

The chain uses TRBV6-2 or TRBV6-3 and TRBJ1-5; D is possibly TRBD1 (6 bases). The CDR3 sequence is 15 residues long. The germline V gene encodes CDR1 MNHEY and CDR2 SVGEGT. V shed 4 bases and J shed 0 bases, with 10 bases lying between them. The CDR3 nucleotides read TGTGCCAGCAGTTGGACAGATTATAGCAATCAGCCCCAGCATTTT. Protein sequence: CASSWTDYSNQPQHF.

The chain combines TRBV27 with TRBJ2-1; TRBD2 aligns across 11 bases. This CDR3 comprises 18 residues. V lost 4 bases and J lost 0; bases outside the gene matches: 8. From germline, CDR1 is MNHEY and CDR2 SMNVEV (reference sequence). For the CDR3, the DNA is TGTGCCAGCAGTTCGGGACTAGCGGTACTATACTCCTACAATGAGCAGTTCTTC. Amino acid sequence: CASSSGLAVLYSYNEQFF.

The chain uses TRBV7-9 and TRBJ2-2, with D possibly being TRBD2 (6 bases). V lost 5 bases and J lost 2, with 12 bases in between. CDR1 is SEHNR and CDR2 is FQNEAQ in the germline V gene (reference sequence). The CDR3 loop spans 15 amino acids. The DNA for the CDR3 is TGTGCCAGCAGCGAACCGGGACTCAACACCGGGGAGCTGTTTTTT. Translation: CASSEPGLNTGELFF.

This rearrangement joins TRBV4-1 to TRBJ1-6; D is possibly TRBD1 (6 bases). CDR3 length: 16 amino acids. V was trimmed by 1 base and J by 3 bases, leaving 10 bases between them. CDR1 MGHRA and CDR2 YSYEKL come from the germline V gene. CDR3 loop: CASSQGGGYYNSPLHF. The CDR3 nucleotides are TGCGCCAGCAGCCAAGGAGGGGGTTACTATAATTCACCCCTCCACTTT.

This chain uses TRBV28 with TRBJ2-7; D is unclear. The germline V and J ends were trimmed by 8 bases and 3 bases, with 8 bases remaining between them. The CDR3 is 11 residues long. The germline V gene encodes CDR1 MDHEN and CDR2 SYDVKM. As DNA, the CDR3 is TGTGCCAGCCTCGGGTACTACGAGCAGTACTTC. The encoded protein is CASLGYYEQYF.

The V and J genes are TRBV5-8 and TRBJ2-2; D remains ambiguous. Germline V gene lookup returns CDR1 SGHTS and CDR2 YDEGEE. The CDR3 has 12 amino acids. Trimming removed 2 bases from V and 5 bases from J, with 4 bases in between. In nucleotides, the CDR3 is TGTGCCAGCAGCTTTCGGACCGGGGAGCTGTTTTTT. This encodes CASSFRTGELFF. Full variable domain (rest looked up from reference TRBV5-8 and TRBJ2-2): EAGVTQSPTHLIKTRGQQATLRCSPISGHTSVYWYQQALGLGLQFLLWYDEGEERNRGNFPPRFSGRQFPNYSSELNVNALELEDSALYLCASSFRTGELFFGEGSRLTVL.

The V call is TRBV28, the J call TRBJ2-3; 11 bases align to TRBD1. Per the germline V gene, CDR1 is MDHEN and CDR2 is SYDVKM. The CDR3 is 16 amino acids. J lost 6 bases, V lost 6 bases, and 11 bases had no gene match. CDR3 bases: TGTGCCAGCAGGTCCGGACAGGGGGCGCCCCGGGATACGCAGTATTTT. Translating gives CASRSGQGAPRDTQYF.

This chain uses TRBV29-1 with TRBJ1-2, with TRBD1 matching 7 bases. The V segment lost 5 bases and the J segment 0 bases; nucleotides outside the gene matches: 3. CDR1 and CDR2 (germline): SQVTM, ANQGSEA. The CDR3 loop spans 13 amino acids. The CDR3 sequence is CSVTTGTNYGYTF. CDR3 nucleotides: TGCAGCGTTACGACAGGGACTAACTATGGCTACACCTTC.

The chain recombines TRBV3-1 (or the pseudogene TRBV3-2) with TRBJ1-3; D unclear. CDR1 LGHDT and CDR2 YNNKEL come from the germline V gene (reference sequence). The CDR3 spans 13 residues. V lost 8 bases and J 0 bases, leaving 8 bases between the germline ends. CDR3 region: CASPVHSGNTIYF. The DNA for the CDR3 is TGTGCCAGCCCAGTACACTCTGGAAACACCATATATTTT.

The chain uses TRBV5-1 and TRBJ1-4, with 8 bases that match TRBD1. The germline CDR1 and CDR2 sequences are SGHRS and YFSETQ. The CDR3 extends over 14 amino acids. Trimming removed 3 bases from V and 7 bases from J; junction bases left unmatched: 5. CDR3 nucleotides: TGCGCCAGCAGCTCGGGACAGGAGGGTGAAAAACTGTTTTTT. Amino acid sequence: CASSSGQEGEKLFF.

V usage is TRBV28 and J usage is TRBJ1-6; no firm D call. Germline loops: CDR1 MDHEN, CDR2 SYDVKM. The V end was cut by 5 bases, the J end by 7 bases, with 9 bases between. The CDR3 is 13 amino acids. As DNA, the CDR3 is TGTGCCAGCAGTCCTCAGACAAATTCACCCCTCCACTTT. This codes for CASSPQTNSPLHF.

The chain has TRBV28 and TRBJ2-5, with 9 bases lining up with TRBD2. With V trimmed by 6 bases and J by 6 bases, 14 bases remained unmatched. Germline-derived CDR1 and CDR2 are MDHEN and SYDVKM. The CDR3 runs 16 residues. The CDR3 nucleotides are TGTGCCAGCAGCAATCTCCGGCCTAGCGGGATGAAGACCCAGTACTTC. Translating gives CASSNLRPSGMKTQYF.

The J gene is TRBJ2-4, the V gene TRBV15, with D perhaps TRBD2 (6 bases). Germline-derived CDR1 and CDR2 are LNHNV and YYDKDF (reference sequence). V lost 0 bases and J lost 0, with 9 bases in between. The CDR3 extends over 16 amino acids. CDR3 in amino acids: CATSRDLGGAKNIQYF. As DNA, the CDR3 is TGTGCCACCAGCAGAGATTTGGGGGGAGCCAAAAACATTCAGTACTTC.

The sample holds one count of this clone. The chain couples TRBV7-6 to TRBJ2-7; possibly TRBD2 for D (6 bases). The germline V gene has CDR1 SGHVS and CDR2 FNYEAQ. Trimming stripped 3 bases from V and 2 bases from J, with 8 bases between. The CDR3 sequence is 13 residues long. CDR3 coding DNA: TGTGCCAGCAGCTTGGGCGGGACCTACGAGCAGTACTTC. Its translation: CASSLGGTYEQYF.

The V gene is TRBV28, the J gene TRBJ1-3, with D possibly being TRBD1 (6 bases). Trimming took off 4 bases at V and 0 bases at J, with 16 bases between the two ends. From germline, CDR1 is MDHEN and CDR2 SYDVKM. This CDR3 comprises 17 residues. In DNA, the CDR3 is TGTGCCAGCAGTTCGTGGACAGAGCTGTCCTCTGGAAACACCATATATTTT. This translates into CASSSWTELSSGNTIYF.

The chain uses TRBV7-9 and TRBJ1-3; 8 positions agree with TRBD1. The CDR3 runs 14 residues. The V gene's germline CDR1 is SEHNR and CDR2 FQNEAQ (reference sequence). Trimming took 5 bases from V and 5 from J; bases not matched to a gene: 5. CDR3 residues: CASSPTGARNTIYF. CDR3 in DNA: TGTGCCAGCAGCCCGACAGGGGCGCGAAACACCATATATTTT.

The chain is built from TRBV20-1 and TRBJ2-3; D is unclear. CDR3 length: 9 residues. The germline CDR1 and CDR2 sequences are DFQATT and SNEGSKA (reference sequence). Trimming took off 6 bases at V and 8 bases at J, with 6 bases between the two ends. The CDR3: CSAHPTQYF. The DNA for the CDR3 is TGCAGTGCCCATCCTACGCAGTATTTT.